The rows below give T cell receptor beta chains drawn from one sample of a study of cytomegalovirus exposure and HLA in healthy donors. Libraries were prepared by immunoSEQ multiplex PCR; TCRdb keeps only in-frame clonotypes and omits some of them. The data hold approximately 150,000 clones, with about 76% observed a single time. Source material: PBMCs. The receptor source for this set is a young woman in good health and CMV-seropositive. CDR3s leave out the opening cysteine and the closing phenylalanine or tryptophan. The D gene is left open where the match is weak.

D gene,V gene,J gene,CDR3 protein
NA,TRBV6-5,TRBJ2-5,ASSYSRAGETQY
NA,TRBV19,TRBJ2-7,ASSMRETSYEQY
TRBD2,TRBV15,TRBJ2-1,ATSSGGFGGFTYNEQF
TRBD1,TRBV7-9,TRBJ2-7,ASSAVDRANYEQY
TRBD1,TRBV6-4,NA,AKPGQGPFEQY
NA,TRBV9,TRBJ1-2,ASSASTVPFYGYT
TRBD1,TRBV14,TRBJ1-2,ASSRQGASGGYT
TRBD1,TRBV6-4,TRBJ2-2,ASSDGQGAGELF
TRBD1,TRBV29-1,TRBJ1-1,SVAPRDRGREAF
NA,TRBV30,TRBJ2-1,AWDSNEQF
TRBD2,TRBV19,TRBJ2-7,ASSMEGGGSWEQY
TRBD2,TRBV4-3,TRBJ2-7,ASSQDSSGTYEQY
NA,TRBV30,TRBJ2-5,ARSGTQKETQY
TRBD2,TRBV5-6,TRBJ2-3,ASSLLAGGPTDTQY
TRBD2,TRBV28,TRBJ2-3,ASIGLASNTQY
TRBD1,TRBV6-4,TRBJ2-2,ASSSGTGYTGELF
NA,TRBV5-1,TRBJ2-7,ASSLMGSDSSEQY
NA,TRBV30,TRBJ1-4,AWSKGGARTELF
NA,TRBV10-3,TRBJ1-1,AISAAGLNTEAF
TRBD2,TRBV9,TRBJ2-1,ASSGGGSGGYNEQF
NA,TRBV7-2,TRBJ1-5,ASSLQRSNQPQH
TRBD1,TRBV5-6,TRBJ1-6,ASSFGTGYNSPLH
TRBD2,TRBV30,TRBJ2-7,AWKKRGGLEQY
NA,TRBV11-2,TRBJ1-6,ASSPQGQNSPLH
TRBD2,TRBV28,TRBJ2-5,ASWAGGHGTQY
NA,TRBV10-2,TRBJ2-7,ASSESRLGGEQY
NA,TRBV6-5,TRBJ2-5,ASSRQNQETQY
NA,TRBV10-3,TRBJ2-2,AISSRGAETGELF
TRBD2,TRBV14,TRBJ2-3,ASSQVRRGGGTDTQY
NA,TRBV27,TRBJ1-2,ASSLTAFNYGYT
NA,TRBV21-1,TRBJ2-1,ASSPVSTSYNEQF
TRBD2,TRBV5-5,TRBJ2-2,ASSLGLAVNTGELF
TRBD2,TRBV7-2,TRBJ2-3,ASSHRTSGVPKSDDTQY
TRBD1,TRBV2,TRBJ1-1,ASRGRTGDTEAF
TRBD2,TRBV5-5,TRBJ2-7,ASSLAPGLASYEQY
NA,TRBV7-9,TRBJ1-1,ASSPPVGGQDFEAF
TRBD1,TRBV14,TRBJ2-3,ASSPGTVTQY
NA,TRBV11-3,TRBJ2-1,ASSLVRESEQF
NA,TRBV15,TRBJ1-2,ATSRDRLGRNYGYT
TRBD1,TRBV2,TRBJ1-4,ASRYRQGLQDEKLF
NA,TRBV9,TRBJ1-6,ASSGDLVSPLH
NA,TRBV11-2,TRBJ2-1,ASSFRRDTIAEQF
NA,TRBV27,TRBJ1-5,ASSGGTQPQH
NA,TRBV2,TRBJ1-3,ASRRNSGNTIY
TRBD2,TRBV6-5,TRBJ2-5,ASRGTSEETQY
NA,TRBV15,TRBJ2-3,ATLARGKGTDTQY
NA,TRBV9,TRBJ1-1,ASSVLQETEAF
TRBD2,TRBV2,TRBJ2-3,ASVPSGFTDTQY
NA,TRBV7-3,TRBJ2-2,ASSQRTANTGELF
NA,TRBV9,TRBJ1-1,ASSPRPTGNTEAF
NA,TRBV30,TRBJ1-6,AWGAIATDSPLH
TRBD1,TRBV5-5,TRBJ1-1,ASSRPDRDTEAF
NA,TRBV15,TRBJ1-3,ATSRVGANSGNTIY